This is a list of T cell receptor beta chains from one sample in a study of cytomegalovirus exposure and HLA in healthy donors. Method: immunoSEQ multiplex PCR; TCRdb's copy keeps in-frame clones and lacks some. Of fewer than 200,000 clones in the sample, about 80% were seen once. The specimen was PBMCs. These receptors were collected from a boy between 10 and 17 years old in good health and CMV-seronegative. Each CDR3 is given with its conserved first and last residue. A D gene is named only where the DNA matches it firmly. Clone size is not always given. Where it is, it says once, few, many or a class for expanded clones.

-	TRBV11-3	TRBJ1-1	-	CASSDVLRMENTEAFF	TGTGCCAGCAGCGACGTCCTCAGGATGGAGAACACTGAAGCTTTCTTT
TRBD1	TRBV7-3	TRBJ2-6	-	CASSRDRASGANVLTF	TGTGCCAGCAGCCGGGACAGGGCGTCTGGGGCCAACGTCCTGACTTTC
-	TRBV5-1	TRBJ1-6	-	CASSLEVGGGDSPLHF	TGCGCCAGCAGCTTGGAGGTGGGAGGGGGTGACTCACCCCTCCACTTT
-	TRBV18	TRBJ2-6	-	CASSTPDSGANVLTF	TGTGCCAGCTCCACACCAGACTCTGGGGCCAACGTCCTGACTTTC
TRBD2	TRBV10-2	TRBJ2-1	once	CASRATSGRALEQFF	TGCGCCAGCAGGGCGACTAGCGGGAGGGCTTTGGAGCAGTTCTTC
TRBD1	TRBV7-2	TRBJ1-1	-	CASSPGTDYTEAFF	TGTGCCAGCAGCCCTGGGACAGACTACACTGAAGCTTTCTTT
TRBD2	TRBV18	TRBJ2-1	few	CASSPRTSGYNEQFF	TGTGCCAGCTCACCAAGGACTAGCGGATACAATGAGCAGTTCTTC
TRBD1	TRBV7-3	TRBJ2-7	-	CASSLGTGEQYF	TGTGCCAGCAGCTTAGGGACAGGGGAGCAGTACTTC
-	TRBV2	TRBJ1-2	-	CASRDDKGWRVYGYTF	TGTGCCAGCAGGGACGACAAAGGTTGGCGGGTCTATGGCTACACCTTC
TRBD2	TRBV7-8	TRBJ2-7	-	CASSLRGRDEQYF	TGTGCCAGCAGCTTACGCGGGAGGGACGAGCAGTACTTC
TRBD2	TRBV28	TRBJ2-5	-	CASSPGLAASQTQYF	TGTGCCAGCAGTCCGGGACTAGCGGCTTCTCAGACCCAGTACTTC
TRBD1	TRBV4-2	TRBJ1-1	-	CASSQEWPDRDTEAFF	TGTGCCAGCAGCCAAGAATGGCCCGACAGGGACACTGAAGCTTTCTTT
-	TRBV30	TRBJ1-5	-	CAWRAAAAHQPQHF	TGTGCCTGGAGGGCGGCGGCAGCTCATCAGCCCCAGCATTTT
TRBD1	TRBV5-4	TRBJ1-2	few	CASSSRDRGLGYGYTF	TGTGCCAGCAGCTCCCGGGACAGGGGTTTGGGCTATGGCTACACCTTC
TRBD2	TRBV9	TRBJ2-1	-	CASSGLAGFYNEQFF	TGTGCCAGCAGCGGACTAGCGGGCTTCTACAATGAGCAGTTCTTC
-	TRBV4-2	TRBJ2-5	-	CASSARVAVQETQYF	TGTGCCAGCAGCGCACGAGTAGCGGTTCAAGAGACCCAGTACTTC
-	TRBV11-2	TRBJ1-1	once	CASTQTGTEAFF	TGTGCCAGCACCCAGACGGGGACTGAAGCTTTCTTT
TRBD1	TRBV13	TRBJ1-2	-	CASSPRAGRQGIAYGYTF	TGTGCCAGCAGCCCCCGGGCCGGACGACAGGGTATAGCGTATGGCTACACCTTC
-	TRBV10-3	TRBJ2-5	-	CAISDYNQETQYF	TGTGCCATCAGCGACTACAACCAAGAGACCCAGTACTTC
-	TRBV10-3	TRBJ1-5	once	CAISDSGGDQPQHF	TGTGCCATCAGTGACAGCGGGGGGGACCAGCCCCAGCATTTT
-	TRBV6-5	TRBJ2-1	once	CASSYGGSYNEQFF	TGTGCCAGCAGTTACGGGGGGTCCTACAATGAGCAGTTCTTC
-	TRBV6-1	TRBJ2-7	-	CASREAYYDSYEQYF	TGTGCCAGCAGAGAAGCATACTACGACTCCTACGAGCAGTACTTC
-	TRBV13	TRBJ2-3	-	CASSPLLPSGTDTQYF	TGTGCCAGCAGCCCCCTTCTCCCCAGCGGCACAGATACGCAGTATTTT
TRBD1	TRBV30	TRBJ1-1	-	CAWGRQGATEAFF	TGTGCCTGGGGACGACAGGGGGCCACTGAAGCTTTCTTT
TRBD1	TRBV4-2	TRBJ1-2	-	CASSQDLGQGAGYTF	TGTGCCAGCAGCCAAGATTTAGGACAGGGGGCAGGCTACACCTTC
-	TRBV2	TRBJ1-3	-	CASRTAGNTIYF	TGTGCCAGCCGGACAGCTGGAAACACCATATATTTT
-	TRBV4-1	TRBJ1-1	-	CASSKGDEAFF	TGCGCCAGCAGTAAAGGGGATGAAGCTTTCTTT
-	TRBV19	TRBJ1-5	-	CASRGDSNQPQHF	TGTGCCAGTAGAGGGGATAGCAATCAGCCCCAGCATTTT
-	TRBV19	TRBJ1-5	-	CASSSSTAKRFSNQPQHF	TGTGCCAGTAGTTCCTCGACAGCGAAACGCTTTAGCAATCAGCCCCAGCATTTT
-	TRBV15	TRBJ1-1	-	CATSRDAGGGTEAFF	TGTGCCACCAGCAGAGATGCTGGGGGAGGCACTGAAGCTTTCTTT
-	TRBV6-1	TRBJ1-1	-	CASSVGLGVRNTEAFF	TGTGCCAGCAGTGTGGGGCTAGGTGTAAGGAACACTGAAGCTTTCTTT
-	TRBV9	TRBJ1-1	-	CASSAGQGANTEAFF	TGTGCCAGCAGCGCAGGACAAGGGGCCAACACTGAAGCTTTCTTT
-	TRBV4-1	TRBJ2-1	-	CASSRWGQGSYNEQFF	TGCGCCAGCAGCCGGTGGGGCCAGGGCTCCTACAATGAGCAGTTCTTC
-	TRBV5-1	TRBJ1-4	few	CASSLSGGTTNEKLFF	TGCGCCAGCAGCTTGTCGGGGGGGACAACTAATGAAAAACTGTTTTTT
-	TRBV11-1	TRBJ1-2	-	CASSLDREATYGYTF	TGTGCCAGCAGCTTAGACAGAGAAGCAACCTATGGCTACACCTTC
-	TRBV5-8	TRBJ1-1	-	CASSLTRWNTEAFF	TGTGCCAGCAGCTTGACTAGGTGGAACACTGAAGCTTTCTTT
TRBD1	TRBV5-1	TRBJ1-4	-	CASSRGQGRASANEKLFF	TGCGCCAGCAGTCGTGGACAGGGGAGGGCTTCGGCCAATGAAAAACTGTTTTTT
-	TRBV5-4	TRBJ2-3	-	CASSLAGVTDTQYF	TGTGCCAGCAGCCTGGCCGGGGTCACAGATACGCAGTATTTT
-	TRBV6-5	TRBJ1-5	few	CASSYSLTDNQPQHF	TGTGCCAGCAGTTACTCGTTGACAGACAATCAGCCCCAGCATTTT
-	TRBV9	TRBJ2-1	-	CASSEHNEQFF	TGTGCCAGCAGCGAGCACAATGAGCAGTTCTTC
TRBD2	TRBV7-2	TRBJ2-2	-	CASSLDLGAGISAGELFF	TGTGCCAGCAGCTTGGATCTCGGAGCGGGAATATCCGCCGGGGAGCTGTTTTTT
TRBD2	TRBV9	TRBJ2-1	-	CASSPSGGNSYNEQFF	TGTGCCAGCAGCCCTAGCGGGGGGAACTCCTACAATGAGCAGTTCTTC
-	TRBV30	TRBJ1-2	-	CAWNAWSTEGYTF	TGTGCCTGGAATGCCTGGAGTACCGAAGGCTACACCTTC
TRBD1	TRBV6-5	TRBJ1-6	-	CASRQGWTHSPLHF	TGTGCCAGCAGACAGGGGTGGACACATTCACCCCTCCACTTT
-	TRBV30	TRBJ2-2	-	CAWSHGGTGELFF	TGTGCCTGGAGTCACGGGGGCACCGGGGAGCTGTTTTTT
-	TRBV19	TRBJ2-1	-	CASNSHRQTNKEDEQFF	TGTGCCAGTAATTCACACCGACAGACAAACAAGGAAGATGAGCAGTTCTTC
TRBD1	TRBV5-4	TRBJ1-5	-	CASSFGDRGDQPQHF	TGTGCCAGCAGCTTTGGGGACAGGGGAGACCAGCCCCAGCATTTT
-	TRBV7-9	TRBJ1-2	-	CASSLEGHSGYTF	TGTGCCAGCAGCTTAGAGGGGCACTCTGGCTACACCTTC
-	TRBV29-1	TRBJ1-3	-	CSVQGIYSGNTIYF	TGCAGCGTTCAGGGGATTTACTCTGGAAACACCATATATTTT
TRBD2	TRBV30	TRBJ2-1	-	CAWSVRFGLAGIGEQFF	TGTGCCTGGAGTGTGAGGTTTGGACTAGCGGGAATAGGTGAGCAGTTCTTC